The present T cell receptor beta chain was sequenced within a study of blood T cell repertoires in COVID-19. The overall study: COVID-19 samples, acute and convalescent, were from the United States, Italy and Spain. PBMCs, B-cell-depleted T cells, or T cells provided the cDNA or gDNA that made up the material.

Per the authors' pipeline: Amplifying reference gene primers gave estimates of nucleated cell counts. Assay used: immunoSEQ multiplex PCR; TCRdb lists only in-frame clones, some missing. That table gives V, J and clone size, and the DNA gave D and trimming. The table has about 170,000 clones, roughly 84% seen once. Trimming shortened V by 0 bases and J by 7 bases, and 5 bases separated the two germline ends. Germline V lookup: CDR1 SGHRS, CDR2 YFSETQ. CDR3 length: 13 residues. As to this clone: Other DNA sequences in this specimen translate into the identical CDR3.

The chain combines TRBV5-1 with TRBJ1-6; no clear D. The sequenced material came from peripheral blood. The receptor comes from a human donor with acute or convalescent COVID-19. The donor label of this sample is uncertain. The CDR3 reads CASSLGGNSPLHF. As DNA, the CDR3 is TGCGCCAGCAGCTTGGGCGGAAATTCACCCCTCCACTTT.